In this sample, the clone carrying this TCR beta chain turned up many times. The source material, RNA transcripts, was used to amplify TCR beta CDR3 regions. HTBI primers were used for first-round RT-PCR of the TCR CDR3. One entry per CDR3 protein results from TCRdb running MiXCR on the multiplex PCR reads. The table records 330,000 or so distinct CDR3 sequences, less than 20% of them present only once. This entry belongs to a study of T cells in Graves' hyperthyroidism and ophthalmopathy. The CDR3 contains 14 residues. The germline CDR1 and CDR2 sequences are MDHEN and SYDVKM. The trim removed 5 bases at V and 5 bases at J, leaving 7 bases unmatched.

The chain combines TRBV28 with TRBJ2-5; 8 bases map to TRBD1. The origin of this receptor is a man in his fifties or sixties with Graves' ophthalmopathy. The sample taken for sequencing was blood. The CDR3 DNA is TGTGCCAGCAGTGACCGACAGGGGACGGAGACCCAGTACTTC. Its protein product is CASSDRQGTETQYF.